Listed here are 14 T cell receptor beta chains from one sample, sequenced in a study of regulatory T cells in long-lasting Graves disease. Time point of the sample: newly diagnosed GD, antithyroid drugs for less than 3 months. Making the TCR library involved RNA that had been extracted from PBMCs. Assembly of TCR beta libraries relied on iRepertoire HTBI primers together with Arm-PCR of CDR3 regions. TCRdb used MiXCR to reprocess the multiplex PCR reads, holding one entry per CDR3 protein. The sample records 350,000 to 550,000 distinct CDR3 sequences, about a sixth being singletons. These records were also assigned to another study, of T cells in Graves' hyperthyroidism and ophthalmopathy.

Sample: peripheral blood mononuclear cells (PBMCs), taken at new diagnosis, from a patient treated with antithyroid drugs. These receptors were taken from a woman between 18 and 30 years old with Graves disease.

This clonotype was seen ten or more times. The DNA for the CDR3 is TGTGCCAGCAGTTTCTTTGGCGGGTTATCCGAGCAGTACTTC. The encoded protein is CASSFFGGLSEQYF. This sequence joins TRBV28 and TRBJ2-7; D is possibly TRBD2 (5 bases). There are 14 residues in the CDR3. V lost 3 bases and J lost 6, with 15 bases in between. Germline V gene data show CDR1 as MDHEN and CDR2 as SYDVKM.

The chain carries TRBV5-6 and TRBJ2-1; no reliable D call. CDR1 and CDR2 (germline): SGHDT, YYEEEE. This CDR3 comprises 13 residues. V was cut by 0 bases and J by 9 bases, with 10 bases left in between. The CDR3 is CASSLVPIGEQFF. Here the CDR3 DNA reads TGTGCCAGCAGCTTGGTCCCTATCGGTGAGCAGTTCTTC.

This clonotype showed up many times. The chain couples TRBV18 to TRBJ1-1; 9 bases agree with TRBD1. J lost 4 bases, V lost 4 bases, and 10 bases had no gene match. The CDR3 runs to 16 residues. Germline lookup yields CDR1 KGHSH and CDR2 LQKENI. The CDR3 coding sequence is TGTGCCAGCTCACTCGAGGGACAGGGCGGGGGCACTGAAGCTTTCTTT. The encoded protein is CASSLEGQGGGTEAFF.

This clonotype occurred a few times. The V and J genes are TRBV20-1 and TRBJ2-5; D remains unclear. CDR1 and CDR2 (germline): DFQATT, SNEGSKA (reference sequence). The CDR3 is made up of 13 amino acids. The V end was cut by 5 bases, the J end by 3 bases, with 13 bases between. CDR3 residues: CSAPKLAEETQYF. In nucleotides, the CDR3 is TGCAGTGCTCCGAAATTGGCGGAAGAGACCCAGTACTTC.

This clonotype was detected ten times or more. This CDR3 is CASRPFNSGPPSTDTQYF. The CDR3 DNA reads as TGTGCCAGCAGACCTTTTAACTCAGGACCCCCTAGCACAGATACGCAGTATTTT. The chain couples TRBV28 to TRBJ2-3, with D hard to call. Trimming removed 6 bases from V and 0 bases from J, with 22 bases in between. CDR3 length equals 18 residues. Germline assignment: CDR1 MDHEN and CDR2 SYDVKM.

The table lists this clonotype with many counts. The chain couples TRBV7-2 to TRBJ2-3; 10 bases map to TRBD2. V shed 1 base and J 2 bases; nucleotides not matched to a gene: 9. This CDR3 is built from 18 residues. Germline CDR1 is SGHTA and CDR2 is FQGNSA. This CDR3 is CASSLEGRTSGYTDTQYF. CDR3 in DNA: TGTGCCAGCAGCTTAGAGGGGCGGACTAGCGGTTACACAGATACGCAGTATTTT.

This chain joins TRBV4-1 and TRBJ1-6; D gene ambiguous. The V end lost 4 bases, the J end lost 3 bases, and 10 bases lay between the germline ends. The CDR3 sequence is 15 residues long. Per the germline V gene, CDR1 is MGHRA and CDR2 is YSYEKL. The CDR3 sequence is CASSRDGLYNSPLHF. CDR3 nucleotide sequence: TGCGCCAGCAGCCGAGACGGACTCTATAATTCACCCCTCCACTTT.

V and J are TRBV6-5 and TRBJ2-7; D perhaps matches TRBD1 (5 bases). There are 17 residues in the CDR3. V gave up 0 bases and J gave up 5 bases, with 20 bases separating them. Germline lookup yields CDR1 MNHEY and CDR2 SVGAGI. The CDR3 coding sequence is TGTGCCAGCAGTTACTCTTTTCTTGGCAGGGTCAGAGACGAGCAGTACTTC. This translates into CASSYSFLGRVRDEQYF.

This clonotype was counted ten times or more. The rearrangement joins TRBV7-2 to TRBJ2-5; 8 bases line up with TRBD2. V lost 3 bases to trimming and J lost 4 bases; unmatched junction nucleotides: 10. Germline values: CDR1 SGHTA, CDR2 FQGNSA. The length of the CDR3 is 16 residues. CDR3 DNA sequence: TGTGCCAGCAGCTTGGCGGGGGGATCCTTGGGAGAGACCCAGTACTTC. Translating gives CASSLAGGSLGETQYF.

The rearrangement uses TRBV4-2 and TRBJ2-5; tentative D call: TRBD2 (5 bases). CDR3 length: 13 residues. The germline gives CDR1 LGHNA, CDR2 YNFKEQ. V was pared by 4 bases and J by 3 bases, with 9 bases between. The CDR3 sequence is CASSRRTEETQYF. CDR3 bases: TGTGCCAGCAGCCGAAGGACTGAAGAGACCCAGTACTTC.

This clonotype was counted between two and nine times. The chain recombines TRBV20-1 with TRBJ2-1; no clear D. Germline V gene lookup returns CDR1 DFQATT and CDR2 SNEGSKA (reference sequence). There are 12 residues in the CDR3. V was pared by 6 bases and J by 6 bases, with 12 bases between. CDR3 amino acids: CSAPQEINEQFF. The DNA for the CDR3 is TGCAGTGCCCCGCAGGAGATCAATGAGCAGTTCTTC.

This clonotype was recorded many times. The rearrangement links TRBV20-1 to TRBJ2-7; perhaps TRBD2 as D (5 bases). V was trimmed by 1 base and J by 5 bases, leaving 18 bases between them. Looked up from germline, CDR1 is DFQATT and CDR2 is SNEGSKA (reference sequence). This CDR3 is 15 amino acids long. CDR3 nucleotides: TGCAGTGCTAGAGGCCCCGGGGTAGGGCCAAACGAGCAGTACTTC. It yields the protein CSARGPGVGPNEQYF.

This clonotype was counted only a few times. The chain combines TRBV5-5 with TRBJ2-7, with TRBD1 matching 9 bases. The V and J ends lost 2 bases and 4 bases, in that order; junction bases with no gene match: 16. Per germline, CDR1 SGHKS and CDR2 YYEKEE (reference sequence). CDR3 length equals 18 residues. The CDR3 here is CASSFAGTGSSFSYEQYF. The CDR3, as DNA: TGTGCCAGCAGCTTTGCCGGGACAGGGTCCTCCTTCTCTTACGAGCAGTACTTC.

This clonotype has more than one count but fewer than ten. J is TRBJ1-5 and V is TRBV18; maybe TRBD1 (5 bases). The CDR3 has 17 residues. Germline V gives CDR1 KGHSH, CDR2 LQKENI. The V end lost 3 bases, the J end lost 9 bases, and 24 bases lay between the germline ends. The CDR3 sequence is CASSPRELQGLAWPQHF. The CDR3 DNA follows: TGTGCCAGCTCACCGAGGGAGCTCCAGGGCTTAGCATGGCCCCAGCATTTT.